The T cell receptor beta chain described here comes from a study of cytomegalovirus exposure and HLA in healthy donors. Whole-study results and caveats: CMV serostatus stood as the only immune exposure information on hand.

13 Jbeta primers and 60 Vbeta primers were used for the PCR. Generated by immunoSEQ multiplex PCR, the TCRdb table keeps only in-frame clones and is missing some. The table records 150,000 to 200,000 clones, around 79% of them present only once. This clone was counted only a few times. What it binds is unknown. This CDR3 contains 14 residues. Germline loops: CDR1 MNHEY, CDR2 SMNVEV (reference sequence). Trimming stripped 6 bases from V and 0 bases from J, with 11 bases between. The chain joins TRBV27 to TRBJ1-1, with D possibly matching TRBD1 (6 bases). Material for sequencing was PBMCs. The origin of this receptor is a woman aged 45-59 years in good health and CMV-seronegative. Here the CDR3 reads CASRPRTVNTEAFF. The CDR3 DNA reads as TGTGCCAGCAGGCCCCGGACAGTGAACACTGAAGCTTTCTTT.